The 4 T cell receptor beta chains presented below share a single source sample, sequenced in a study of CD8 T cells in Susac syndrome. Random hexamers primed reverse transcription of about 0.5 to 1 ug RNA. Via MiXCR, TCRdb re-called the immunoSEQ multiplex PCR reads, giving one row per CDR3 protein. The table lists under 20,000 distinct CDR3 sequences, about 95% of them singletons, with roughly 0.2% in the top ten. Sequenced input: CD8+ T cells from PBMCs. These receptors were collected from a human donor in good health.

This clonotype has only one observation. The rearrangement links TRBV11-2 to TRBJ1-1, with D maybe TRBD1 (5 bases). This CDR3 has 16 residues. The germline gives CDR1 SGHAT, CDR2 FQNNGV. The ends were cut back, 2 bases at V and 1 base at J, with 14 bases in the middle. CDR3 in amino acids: CASSLYSTATNTEAFF. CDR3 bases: TGTGCCAGCAGCTTATATTCGACAGCTACGAACACTGAAGCTTTCTTT.

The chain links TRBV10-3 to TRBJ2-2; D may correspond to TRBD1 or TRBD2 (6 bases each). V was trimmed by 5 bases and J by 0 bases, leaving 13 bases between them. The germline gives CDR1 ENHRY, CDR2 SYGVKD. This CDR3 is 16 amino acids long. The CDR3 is CAISNLGGPNTGELFF. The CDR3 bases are TGTGCCATCAGTAACCTGGGGGGCCCGAACACCGGGGAGCTGTTTTTT.

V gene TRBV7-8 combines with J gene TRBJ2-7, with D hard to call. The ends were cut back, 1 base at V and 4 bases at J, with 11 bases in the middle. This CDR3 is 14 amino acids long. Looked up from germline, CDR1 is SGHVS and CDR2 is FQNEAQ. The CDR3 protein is CASSLGHSAYEQYF. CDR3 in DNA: TGTGCCAGCAGCTTAGGTCACAGCGCTTACGAGCAGTACTTC.

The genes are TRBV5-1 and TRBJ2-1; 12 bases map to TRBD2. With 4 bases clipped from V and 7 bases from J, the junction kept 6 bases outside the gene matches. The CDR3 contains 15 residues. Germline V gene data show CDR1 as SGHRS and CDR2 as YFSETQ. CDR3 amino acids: CASSLTSGSGNEQFF. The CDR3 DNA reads TGCGCCAGCAGCCTGACTAGCGGGAGTGGTAATGAGCAGTTCTTC. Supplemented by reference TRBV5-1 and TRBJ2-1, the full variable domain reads KAGVTQTPRYLIKTRGQQVTLSCSPISGHRSVSWYQQTPGQGLQFLFEYFSETQRNKGNFPGRFSGRQFSNSRSEMNVSTLELGDSALYLCASSLTSGSGNEQFFGPGTRLTVL.